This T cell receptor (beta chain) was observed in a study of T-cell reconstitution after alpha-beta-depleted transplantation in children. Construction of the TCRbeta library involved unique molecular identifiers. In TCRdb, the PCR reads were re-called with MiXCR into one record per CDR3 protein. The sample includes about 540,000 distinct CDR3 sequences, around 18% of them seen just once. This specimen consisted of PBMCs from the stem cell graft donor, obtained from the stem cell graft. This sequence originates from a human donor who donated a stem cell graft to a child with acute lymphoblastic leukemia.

The CDR3 nucleotides read TGTGCCAGCAGCTTATTCCCAGGGGGAGAAGATACGCAGTATTTT. Residues: CASSLFPGGEDTQYF. The chain employs TRBV7-3 and TRBJ2-3; TRBD1 agrees at 7 bases. The CDR3 covers 15 residues. Germline V CDR1 and CDR2: SGHTA, FQGTGA. J lost 5 bases, V lost 2 bases, and 7 bases had no gene match.